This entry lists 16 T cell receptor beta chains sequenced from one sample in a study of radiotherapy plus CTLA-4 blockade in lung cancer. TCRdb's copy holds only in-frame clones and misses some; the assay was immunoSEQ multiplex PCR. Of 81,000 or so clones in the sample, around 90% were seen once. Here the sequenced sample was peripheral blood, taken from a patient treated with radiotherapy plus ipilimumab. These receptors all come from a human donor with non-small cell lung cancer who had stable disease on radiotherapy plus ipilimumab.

The CDR3 region has the DNA TGTGCCAGCGTAGGGACAGGACAGAATCAGCCCCAGCATTTT. Its protein product is CASVGTGQNQPQHF. V is TRBV28 and J is TRBJ1-5; 8 bases fit TRBD1. The CDR3 loop spans 14 amino acids. Trimming removed 8 bases from V and 4 bases from J; junction bases left unmatched: 7. Germline values: CDR1 MDHEN, CDR2 SYDVKM.

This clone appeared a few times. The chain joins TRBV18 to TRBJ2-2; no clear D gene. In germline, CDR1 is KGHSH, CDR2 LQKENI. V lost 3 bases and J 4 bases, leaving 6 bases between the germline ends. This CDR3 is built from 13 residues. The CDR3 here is CASSPPGTGELFF. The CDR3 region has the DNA TGTGCCAGCTCACCCCCCGGCACCGGGGAGCTGTTTTTT.

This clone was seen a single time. The CDR3 coding sequence is TGTGCCAGTAGGAACGCCGGGACACAGAACACTGAAGCTTTCTTT. It codes for CASRNAGTQNTEAFF. The gene calls are TRBV19 and TRBJ1-1, with D perhaps TRBD1 (6 bases). Per the germline V gene, CDR1 is LNHDA and CDR2 is SQIVND (reference sequence). Deletions cut 6 bases from V and 1 base from J, with 15 bases between. This CDR3 has 15 amino acids. Full variable domain (outside the CDR3, taken from reference TRBV19 and TRBJ1-1): DGGITQSPKYLFRKEGQNVTLSCEQNLNHDAMYWYRQDPGQGLRLIYYSQIVNDFQKGDIAEGYSVSREKKESFPLTVTSAQKNPTAFYLCASRNAGTQNTEAFFGQGTRLTVV.

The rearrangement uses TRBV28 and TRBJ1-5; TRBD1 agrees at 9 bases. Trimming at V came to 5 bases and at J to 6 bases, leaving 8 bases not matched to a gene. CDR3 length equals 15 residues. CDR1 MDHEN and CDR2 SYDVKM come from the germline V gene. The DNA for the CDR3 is TGTGCCAGCAGTCGACAGGGGGAAAGGCGTCAGCCCCAGCATTTT. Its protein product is CASSRQGERRQPQHF.

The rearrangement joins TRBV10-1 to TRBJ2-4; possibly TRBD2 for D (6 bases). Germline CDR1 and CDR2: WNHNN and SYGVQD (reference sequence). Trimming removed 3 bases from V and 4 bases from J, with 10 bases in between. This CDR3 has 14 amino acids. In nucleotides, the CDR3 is TGCGCCAGCAGTGATGGGGGGTCAAAAAACATTCAGTACTTC. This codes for CASSDGGSKNIQYF.

The chain's CDR3 is CASAWTGKGETQYF. CDR3 coding DNA: TGTGCCAGTGCCTGGACAGGCAAAGGGGAGACCCAGTACTTC. This chain links TRBV19 with TRBJ2-5; 7 nucleotides match TRBD1. Looked up from germline, CDR1 is LNHDA and CDR2 is SQIVND (reference sequence). Unmatched junction bases numbered 11, after V lost 8 bases and J lost 5 bases. CDR3 length equals 14 residues.

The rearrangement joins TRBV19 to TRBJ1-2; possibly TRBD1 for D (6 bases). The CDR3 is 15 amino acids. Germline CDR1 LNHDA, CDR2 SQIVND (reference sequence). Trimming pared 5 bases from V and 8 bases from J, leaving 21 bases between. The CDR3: CASSAPERGLEGYTF. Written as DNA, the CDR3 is TGTGCCAGTAGTGCGCCTGAGCGGGGGCTCGAAGGCTACACCTTC.

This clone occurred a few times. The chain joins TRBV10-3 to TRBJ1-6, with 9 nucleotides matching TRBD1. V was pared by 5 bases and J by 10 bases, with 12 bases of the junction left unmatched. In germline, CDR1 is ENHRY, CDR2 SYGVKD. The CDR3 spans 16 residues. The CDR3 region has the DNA TGTGCCATCAGTCCCCTGGGGGGGACAGGGATCTCACCCCTCCACTTT. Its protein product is CAISPLGGTGISPLHF.

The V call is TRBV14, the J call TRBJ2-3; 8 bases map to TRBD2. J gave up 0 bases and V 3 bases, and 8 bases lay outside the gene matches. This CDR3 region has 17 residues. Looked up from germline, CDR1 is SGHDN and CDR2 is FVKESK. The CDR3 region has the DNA TGTGCCAGCAGCCATCCCCGGGGGGGGTTCAGCACAGATACGCAGTATTTT. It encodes CASSHPRGGFSTDTQYF.

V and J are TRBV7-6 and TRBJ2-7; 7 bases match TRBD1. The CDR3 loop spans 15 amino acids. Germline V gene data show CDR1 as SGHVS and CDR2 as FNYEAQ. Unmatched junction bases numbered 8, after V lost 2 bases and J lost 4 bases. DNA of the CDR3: TGTGCCAGCAGCTTAAACAGGGGAGAAGGTTACGAGCAGTACTTC. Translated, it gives CASSLNRGEGYEQYF. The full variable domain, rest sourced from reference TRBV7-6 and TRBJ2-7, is GAGVSQSPRYKVTKRGQDVALRCDPISGHVSLYWYRQALGQGPEFLTYFNYEAQQDKSGLPNDRFSAERPEGSISTLTIQRTEQRDSAMYRCASSLNRGEGYEQYFGPGTRLTVT.

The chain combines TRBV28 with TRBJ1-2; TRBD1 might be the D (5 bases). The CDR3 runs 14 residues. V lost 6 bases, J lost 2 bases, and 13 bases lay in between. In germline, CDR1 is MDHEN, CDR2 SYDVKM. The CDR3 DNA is TGTGCCAGCAGGCGCTACGACAGCAACTATGGCTACACCTTC. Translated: CASRRYDSNYGYTF.

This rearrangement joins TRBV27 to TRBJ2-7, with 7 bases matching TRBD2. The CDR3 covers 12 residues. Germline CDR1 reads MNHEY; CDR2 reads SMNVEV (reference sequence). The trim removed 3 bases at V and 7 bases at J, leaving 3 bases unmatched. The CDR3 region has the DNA TGTGCCAGCAGTTTCGGGGGGTTTGAGCAGTACTTC. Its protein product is CASSFGGFEQYF.

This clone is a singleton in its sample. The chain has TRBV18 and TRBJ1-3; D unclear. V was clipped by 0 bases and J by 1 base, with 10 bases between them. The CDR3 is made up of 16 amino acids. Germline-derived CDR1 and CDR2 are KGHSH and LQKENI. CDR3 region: CASSPPESRSGNTIYF. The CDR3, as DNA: TGTGCCAGCTCACCACCGGAAAGTCGGTCTGGAAACACCATATATTTT.

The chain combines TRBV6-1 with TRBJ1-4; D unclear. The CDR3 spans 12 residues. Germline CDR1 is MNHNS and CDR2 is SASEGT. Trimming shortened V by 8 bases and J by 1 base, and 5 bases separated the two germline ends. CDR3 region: CASERTNEKLFF. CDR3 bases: TGTGCCAGCGAACGAACTAATGAAAAACTGTTTTTT.

The CDR3 nucleotides read TGTGCCAGCAGTGCCTTCGGAGACAGCAAGTCCTACAATGAGCAGTTCTTC. This encodes CASSAFGDSKSYNEQFF. The chain employs TRBV5-6 and TRBJ2-1; TRBD1 is a possible D gene (5 bases). The CDR3 has 17 residues. Trimming cost V 5 bases and J 1 base, with 19 bases left between them. Germline V CDR1 and CDR2: SGHDT, YYEEEE.

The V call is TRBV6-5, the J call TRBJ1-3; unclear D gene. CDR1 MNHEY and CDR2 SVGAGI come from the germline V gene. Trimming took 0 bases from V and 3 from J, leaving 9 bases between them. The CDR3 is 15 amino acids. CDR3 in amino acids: CASSYSPESGNTIYF. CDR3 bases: TGTGCCAGCAGTTACTCCCCAGAGAGTGGAAACACCATATATTTT.